The rows below give T cell receptor beta chains drawn from one sample of a study of CD4 T cells in relation to SARS-CoV-2 and coronaviruses. Their recognized antigens are unknown. Only in-frame clones appear in the TCRdb table, and some are missing; sequencing was by immunoSEQ multiplex PCR. This table has roughly 38,000 clones, over 75% appearing once. The sample comprised naive CD4+ T cells from PBMCs, cultured in vitro. The receptors originated from an adult with COVID-19. CDR3s include the opening cysteine and the closing phenylalanine or tryptophan. The D gene is left open where the match is weak. Rows give clone size only sometimes, using once, few, many, or a class for an expanded clone.

D gene,V gene,clone size,J gene,CDR3 protein,CDR3 DNA
.,TRBV28,few,TRBJ1-2,CASSSGVINYGYTF,TGTGCCAGCAGTTCAGGGGTTATTAACTATGGCTACACCTTC
.,TRBV30,once,TRBJ1-1,CAWGSLLQAFF,TGTGCCTGGGGCAGCCTCCTTCAAGCTTTCTTT
TRBD1,TRBV11-3,.,TRBJ1-5,CASSTRDRISAAQHF,TGTGCCAGCAGCACTAGGGACAGAATATCAGCGGCCCAGCATTTT
.,TRBV28,.,TRBJ1-3,CASSLSSTGNTIYF,TGTGCCAGCAGTTTAAGCTCGACTGGAAACACCATATATTTT
TRBD2,TRBV9,once,TRBJ2-1,CASSFGAGGERDEQFF,TGTGCCAGCAGCTTCGGTGCGGGGGGGGAGAGAGATGAGCAGTTCTTC
TRBD2,TRBV5-4,.,TRBJ2-1,CASSLGPIAGVYNEQFF,TGTGCCAGCAGCTTGGGTCCAATAGCGGGGGTCTACAATGAGCAGTTCTTC
.,TRBV7-8,.,TRBJ2-2,CASSLYPGQGGELFF,TGTGCCAGCAGCTTGTACCCGGGGCAAGGCGGGGAGCTGTTTTTT
.,TRBV4-3,.,TRBJ1-2,CASSQGTDSSGYTF,TGCGCCAGCAGCCAAGGGACAGATTCCTCTGGCTACACCTTC
.,TRBV10-2,.,TRBJ2-5,CASSESGLETQYF,TGCGCCAGCAGTGAGTCTGGGTTAGAGACCCAGTACTTC
.,TRBV7-2,.,TRBJ2-1,CASSLSRGVINEQFF,TGTGCCAGCAGCCTCAGCCGGGGAGTCATCAATGAGCAGTTCTTC
.,TRBV9,.,TRBJ2-5,CASSVAPEQETQYF,TGTGCCAGCAGCGTAGCTCCGGAGCAAGAGACCCAGTACTTC
TRBD2,TRBV4-1,.,TRBJ2-1,CASSLAGVSFNEQFF,TGCGCCAGCAGTCTAGCGGGAGTTAGCTTCAATGAGCAGTTCTTC
TRBD2,TRBV29-1,.,TRBJ2-7,CSVEDLSLSGNSYEQYF,TGCAGCGTTGAAGATCTAAGCTTGAGCGGGAACTCCTACGAGCAGTACTTC
.,TRBV3-1/TRBV3-2,.,TRBJ2-5,CASSQRRRNQETQYF,TGTGCCAGCAGCCAGAGGCGGCGGAACCAAGAGACCCAGTACTTC
.,TRBV30,.,TRBJ2-1,CAWSRGRGEQFF,TGTGCCTGGAGTAGGGGGAGGGGTGAGCAGTTCTTC
TRBD1,TRBV19,.,TRBJ2-7,CASSIAGGSYEQYF,TGTGCCAGTAGTATCGCAGGGGGCTCCTACGAGCAGTACTTC
.,TRBV28,.,TRBJ2-3,CASSPTDSASTDTQYF,TGTGCCAGCAGTCCCACAGACAGTGCTAGCACAGATACGCAGTATTTT
.,TRBV4-2,.,TRBJ2-1,CASSPQQGRSYNEQFF,TGTGCCAGCAGCCCCCAGCAGGGGAGATCCTACAATGAGCAGTTCTTC
.,TRBV7-9,.,TRBJ1-1,CASNPVGGPNTEAFF,TGTGCCAGCAACCCCGTAGGGGGGCCGAACACTGAAGCTTTCTTT
.,TRBV29-1,.,TRBJ2-1,CSVDRGSYNEQFF,TGCAGCGTTGATAGGGGATCTTACAATGAGCAGTTCTTC
TRBD2,TRBV11-3,.,TRBJ2-7,CASSSDSGKSYEQYF,TGTGCCAGCAGCTCGGATAGCGGGAAATCCTACGAGCAGTACTTC
.,TRBV3-1/TRBV3-2,.,TRBJ2-6,CASSQRLTVPGANVLTF,TGTGCCAGCAGCCAAAGGTTGACAGTACCCGGGGCCAACGTCCTGACTTTC
.,TRBV9,.,TRBJ1-4,CASSVDATNEKLFF,TGTGCCAGCAGCGTAGATGCAACTAATGAAAAACTGTTTTTT
.,TRBV3-1/TRBV3-2,.,TRBJ2-5,CARRRRDDQETQYF,TGTGCCAGGAGGAGGCGGGATGACCAAGAGACCCAGTACTTC
TRBD1,TRBV27,.,TRBJ2-1,CASRRDRLNNEQFF,TGTGCCAGCAGGAGGGACAGACTAAACAATGAGCAGTTCTTC
TRBD1,TRBV5-1,.,TRBJ2-5,CASSLDTGEQETQYF,TGCGCCAGCAGCTTAGACACAGGGGAACAAGAGACCCAGTACTTC
.,TRBV28,.,TRBJ2-3,CASSPPARDTQYF,TGTGCCAGCAGCCCCCCGGCGAGAGATACGCAGTATTTT
.,TRBV28,.,TRBJ1-5,CASSLGGGGSQPQHF,TGTGCCAGCAGTTTAGGAGGCGGCGGGAGTCAGCCCCAGCATTTT
.,TRBV7-3,.,TRBJ2-2,CASSSPLGGTTGELFF,TGTGCCAGCAGCTCACCCCTAGGGGGGACCACCGGGGAGCTGTTTTTT
.,TRBV28,.,TRBJ2-5,CATTDTVRGTQYF,TGTGCCACGACAGATACGGTCCGAGGGACCCAGTACTTC
.,TRBV19,.,TRBJ1-4,CASSSRPNEKLFF,TGTGCCAGTAGTAGCCGCCCGAATGAAAAACTGTTTTTT
.,TRBV7-9,.,TRBJ2-2,CASSSRRQGDGELFF,TGTGCCAGCAGCTCCCGGCGGCAGGGTGACGGGGAGCTGTTTTTT
TRBD2,TRBV15,.,TRBJ2-2,CATSQGGGYTGELFF,TGTGCCACCAGCCAAGGCGGGGGGTATACCGGGGAGCTGTTTTTT
TRBD1,TRBV3-1/TRBV3-2,.,TRBJ1-5,CASSQDRPTGNQPQHF,TGTGCCAGCAGCCAAGATAGGCCGACAGGGAATCAGCCCCAGCATTTT
.,TRBV5-1,.,TRBJ2-3,CASSSGLARSVDTQYF,TGCGCCAGCAGCTCGGGACTTGCAAGGAGCGTGGATACGCAGTATTTT
.,TRBV2,.,TRBJ2-1,CASSETSLEQFF,TGTGCCAGCAGTGAAACTAGTCTTGAGCAGTTCTTC
TRBD2,TRBV7-2,.,TRBJ2-7,CASSSVAGEQYF,TGTGCCAGCAGCTCAGTAGCGGGCGAGCAGTACTTC
.,TRBV6-2/TRBV6-3,few,TRBJ2-7,CASSPGGSYEQYF,TGTGCCAGCAGCCCTGGGGGTTCCTACGAGCAGTACTTC
.,TRBV10-1,.,TRBJ2-3,CATSGPGVPPLSTDTQYF,TGCGCCACCTCGGGGCCGGGAGTTCCCCCTTTGAGCACAGATACGCAGTATTTT